This note documents a single T cell receptor (beta chain) sequence. What it recognizes is unknown. This specimen comes from a study of post-analysis software for immune sequencing data. Study background: In terms of disease course, relapsing-remitting, secondary progressive and progressive-relapsing multiple sclerosis were included.

The library was made from cDNA and included unique molecular identifiers. TCRdb re-derived calls from the PCR reads in MiXCR, one entry per CDR3 protein. The sample yields roughly 600,000 distinct CDR3 sequences, about 40% seen once. General study findings and limits: Controls showed significantly higher normalized Chao1 diversity than did multiple sclerosis patients. Under the F measure, samples that were prepared in one batch clustered strongly together.

The receptor was derived from a girl aged 5-17 years with multiple sclerosis. Material for sequencing was blood.

The CDR3 coding sequence is TGTGCCATCAGGGCTAGCGGGGGTCTCACAGATACGCAGTATTTT. Its protein product is CAIRASGGLTDTQYF. The chain is built from TRBV10-3 and TRBJ2-3, with 10 positions matching TRBD2. V shed 6 bases, J shed 2 bases, and the junction held 5 bases outside the gene matches. This CDR3 has 15 amino acids. CDR1 is ENHRY, CDR2 SYGVKD, per germline.